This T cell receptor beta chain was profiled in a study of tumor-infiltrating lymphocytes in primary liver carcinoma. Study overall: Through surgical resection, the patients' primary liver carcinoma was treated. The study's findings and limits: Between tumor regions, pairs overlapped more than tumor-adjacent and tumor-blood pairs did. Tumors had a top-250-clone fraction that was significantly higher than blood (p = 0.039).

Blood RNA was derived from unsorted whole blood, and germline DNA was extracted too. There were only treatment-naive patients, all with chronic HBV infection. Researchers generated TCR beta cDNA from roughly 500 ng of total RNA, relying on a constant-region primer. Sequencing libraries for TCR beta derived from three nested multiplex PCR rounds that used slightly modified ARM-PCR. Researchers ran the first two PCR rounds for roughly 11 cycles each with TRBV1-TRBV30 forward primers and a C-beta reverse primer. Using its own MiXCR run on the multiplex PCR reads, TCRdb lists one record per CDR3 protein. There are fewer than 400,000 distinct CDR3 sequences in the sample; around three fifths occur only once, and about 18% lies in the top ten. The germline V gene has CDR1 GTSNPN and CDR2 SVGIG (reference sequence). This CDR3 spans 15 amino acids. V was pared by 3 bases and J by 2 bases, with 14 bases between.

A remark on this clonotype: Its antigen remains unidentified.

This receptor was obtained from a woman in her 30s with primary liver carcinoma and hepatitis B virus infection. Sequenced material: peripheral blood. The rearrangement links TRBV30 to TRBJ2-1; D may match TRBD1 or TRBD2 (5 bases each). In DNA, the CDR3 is TGTGCCTGGAGGGGCAGAGGGGTACCCTACAATGAGCAGTTCTTC. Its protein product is CAWRGRGVPYNEQFF.